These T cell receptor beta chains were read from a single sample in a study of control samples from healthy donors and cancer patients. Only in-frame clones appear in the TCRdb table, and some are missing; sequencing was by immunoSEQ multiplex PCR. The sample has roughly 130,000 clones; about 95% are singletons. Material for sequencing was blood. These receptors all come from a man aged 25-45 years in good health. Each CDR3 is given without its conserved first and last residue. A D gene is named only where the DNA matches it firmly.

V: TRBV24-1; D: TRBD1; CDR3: ATKRGPGNEQF
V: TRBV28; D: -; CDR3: ASSFRGMNTEAF
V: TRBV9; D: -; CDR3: ASSGGRGSGSPLH
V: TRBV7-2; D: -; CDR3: ASSLGGNTYEQY
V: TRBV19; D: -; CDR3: ASSIGQGSEAF
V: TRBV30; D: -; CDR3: AWSVGGPLSNQPQH
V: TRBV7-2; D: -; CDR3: ASSLGIGGRGNTIY
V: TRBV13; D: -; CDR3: ASSLGRRDEQY
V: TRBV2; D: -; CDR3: ASSGPRSTDTQY
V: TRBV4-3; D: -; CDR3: ASSQGRGVYGYT
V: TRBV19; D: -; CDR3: ASNLWGPRQPQH
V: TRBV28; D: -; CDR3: ASSFRGISYNSPLH
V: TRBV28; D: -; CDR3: ASSLVGWGVYNEQF
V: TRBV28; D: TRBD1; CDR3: ASSSPGQVVGEQY
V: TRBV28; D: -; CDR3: ASSSESGSNQPQH
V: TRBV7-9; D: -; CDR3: ASSLGQTGNTEAF
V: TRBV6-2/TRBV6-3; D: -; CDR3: ASSGTTPPSGNTIY
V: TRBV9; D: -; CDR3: ASSVERGLANTEAF
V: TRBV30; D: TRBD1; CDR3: AWSQRGPTEAF
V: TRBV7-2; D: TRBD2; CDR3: ASSLELWRGRETQY
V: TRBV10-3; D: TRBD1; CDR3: AISVGQGASEQF
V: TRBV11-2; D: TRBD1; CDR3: ASSRLAGQGFHEQY
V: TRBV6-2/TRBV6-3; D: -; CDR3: ASSYSWQGSYEQY
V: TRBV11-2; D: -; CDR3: ASSQQLGGPYNEQF
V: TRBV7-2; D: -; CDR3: ASSFQGSYEQY
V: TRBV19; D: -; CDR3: ASSIDPRRDTEAF
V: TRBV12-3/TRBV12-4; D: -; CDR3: ASSFAEAEAF
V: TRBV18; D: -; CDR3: ASSQDYEQY
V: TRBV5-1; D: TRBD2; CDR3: ASSPLAGGPNNEQF
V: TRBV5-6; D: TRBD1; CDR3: ASSWGTGSTEAF
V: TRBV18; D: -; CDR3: ASSETYNQPQH
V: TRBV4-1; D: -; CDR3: ASSPGSPIGELF
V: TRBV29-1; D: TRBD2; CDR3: SVAGGGSSETQY
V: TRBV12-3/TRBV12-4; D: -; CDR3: ASSPRDTIRWF
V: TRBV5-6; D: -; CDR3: ASSLKGFKGQGEKLF
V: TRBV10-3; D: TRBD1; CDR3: AISEGGWGEKLF